This T cell receptor (beta chain) derives from a study of cytomegalovirus exposure and HLA in healthy donors. Amplification used 60 Vbeta primers and 13 Jbeta primers. Authors' processing steps: In a later analysis, around 10 million of about 80 million unique beta chains occurred in at least two donors. Data came from immunoSEQ multiplex PCR; TCRdb stores just in-frame clones and leaves some out. That table gives V, J and clone size, and the DNA gave D and trimming. The profile shows 210,000 or so clones, roughly 84% of them singletons. There are 14 residues in the CDR3. Per the germline V gene, CDR1 is SNHLY and CDR2 is FYNNEI. Losses at the gene ends were 7 bases for V and 4 bases for J; bases not matched to a gene: 4.

The chain couples TRBV2 to TRBJ2-2; TRBD1 aligns across 9 bases. The sequence came from a human donor in good health. Sequenced input: PBMCs. The CDR3 sequence: CASTQTGGTGELFF. The DNA of the CDR3 is TGTGCCAGCACTCAGACAGGGGGCACCGGGGAGCTGTTTTTT.